These T cell receptor beta chains were read from a single sample in a study of blood T cell repertoires in COVID-19. Generated by immunoSEQ multiplex PCR, the TCRdb table keeps only in-frame clones and is missing some. This sample has 97,000 or so clones, with roughly 80% found just once. The sample taken for sequencing was peripheral blood. The origin of the receptors is a man aged 65 to 85 with active or convalescent COVID-19. The CDR3 runs from the conserved cysteine through the conserved F or W.

j_call	v_call	cdr3_aa
TRBJ2-3	TRBV15	CATSLERGAADTQYF
TRBJ2-2	TRBV5-4	CASSSPRDTGELFF
TRBJ1-1	TRBV11-2	CASSRPAGGVPNTEAFF
TRBJ2-7	TRBV25-1	CASSGPGQSSYEQYF
TRBJ1-4	TRBV4-1	CASSQDRRAGEKLFF
TRBJ1-5	TRBV6-7	CASSSPGTEQSEPQHF
TRBJ2-3	TRBV24-1	CATSDSAGTTDTQYF
TRBJ1-2	TRBV6-5	CASSPPGTPRGYTF
TRBJ2-7	TRBV6-2/TRBV6-3	CASSSRLAVSYEQYF
TRBJ2-3	TRBV6-1	CASSVPDWGVTDTQYF
TRBJ1-4	TRBV7-9	CASSLGAGGSTNEKLFF
TRBJ1-2	TRBV5-4	CASSLSGDYGYTF
TRBJ2-5	TRBV7-7	CASSTAQGPQETQYF
TRBJ1-3	TRBV16	CASSRGGSGNTIYF
TRBJ1-2	TRBV5-1	CASSLTQAQRNYGYTF
TRBJ1-1	TRBV5-1	CASSDNPGARTEAFF
TRBJ2-7	TRBV6-2/TRBV6-3	CASTPVPGRTYEQYF
TRBJ2-6	TRBV5-6	CASSLTGSGANVLTF
TRBJ1-2	TRBV18	CASSHSNRQSGRDGYTF
TRBJ2-1	TRBV6-4	CASSETSGGSYNEQFF
TRBJ1-2	TRBV19	CASRNQGQGYGYTF
TRBJ2-5	TRBV7-6	CASSLLSETQYF
TRBJ1-1	TRBV5-4	CASSFDRVTEAFF
TRBJ2-1	TRBV20-1	CSASESSYNEQFF
TRBJ1-3	TRBV2	CASTVEAGTTGNTIYF
TRBJ2-1	TRBV19	CASTGTTGNNEQFF
TRBJ2-5	TRBV9	CASSGLHETQYF
TRBJ2-1	TRBV18	CASSSQANYNEQFF
TRBJ2-1	TRBV2	CASRVQFNEQFF
TRBJ2-2	TRBV6-5	CASSSGRSTGELFF
TRBJ1-2	TRBV7-8	CASSMDSNNYGYTF
TRBJ1-2	TRBV2	CASAEQGVNYGYTF
TRBJ2-4	TRBV6-6	CASSFSTENIQYF
TRBJ2-1	TRBV27	CASSLTFGQGRDEQFF
TRBJ1-5	TRBV6-1	CASSEALYSTHSNQPQHF
TRBJ2-3	TRBV7-9	CASSLRNSGGIDTQYF
TRBJ2-1	TRBV7-9	CASRWPLAGGGYNEQFF
TRBJ2-6	TRBV6-6	CASRPGGDSGANVLTF
TRBJ2-4	TRBV5-6	CASSPHRAIDIQYF
TRBJ1-1	TRBV7-3	CASSFQGRDTEAFF
TRBJ2-2	TRBV11-2	CASSRLAGGLTGELFF
TRBJ1-2	TRBV6-5	CASSYSPGVGNYGYTF
TRBJ1-5	TRBV10-3	CAINEQGIEQPQHF
TRBJ2-1	TRBV7-8	CASSTRGLGNNEQFF
TRBJ2-2	TRBV30	CAGLAGGPGELFF
TRBJ2-3	TRBV9	CASSGGLQAGSNTQYF
TRBJ2-2	TRBV18	CASSPRTANTGELFF
TRBJ2-7	TRBV7-2	CASSPPGSGRNEQYF
TRBJ2-2	TRBV6-6	CASSYATGSTGELFF